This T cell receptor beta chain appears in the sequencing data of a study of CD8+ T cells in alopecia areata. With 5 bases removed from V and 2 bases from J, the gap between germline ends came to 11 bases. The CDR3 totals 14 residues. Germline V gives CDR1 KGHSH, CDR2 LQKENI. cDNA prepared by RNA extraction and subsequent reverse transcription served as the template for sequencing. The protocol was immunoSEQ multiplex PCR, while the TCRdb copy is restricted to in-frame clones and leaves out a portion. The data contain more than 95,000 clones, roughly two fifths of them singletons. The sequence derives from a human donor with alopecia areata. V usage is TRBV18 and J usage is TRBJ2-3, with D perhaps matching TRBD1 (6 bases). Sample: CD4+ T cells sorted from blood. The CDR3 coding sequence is TGTGCCAGCTCAATGGGGGCAGCCACAGATACGCAGTATTTT. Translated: CASSMGAATDTQYF.